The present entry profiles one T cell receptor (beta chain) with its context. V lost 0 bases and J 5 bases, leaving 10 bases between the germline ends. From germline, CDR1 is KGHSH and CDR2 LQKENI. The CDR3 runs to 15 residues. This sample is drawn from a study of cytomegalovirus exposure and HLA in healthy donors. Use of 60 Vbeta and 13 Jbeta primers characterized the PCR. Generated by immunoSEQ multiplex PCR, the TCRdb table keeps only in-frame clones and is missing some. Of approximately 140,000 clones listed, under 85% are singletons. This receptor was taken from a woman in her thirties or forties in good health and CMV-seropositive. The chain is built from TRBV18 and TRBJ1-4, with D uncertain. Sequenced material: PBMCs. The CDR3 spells CASSPPSRPNEKLFF. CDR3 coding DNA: TGTGCCAGCTCACCACCGTCGCGGCCGAATGAAAAACTGTTTTTT.